The 18 T cell receptor beta chains below all came from one sample that was sequenced in a study of shared clonotypes between healthy human individuals. TCRdb's table, derived via immunoSEQ multiplex PCR, lists solely in-frame clones and lacks some. The sample lists roughly 700,000 clones, about nine tenths occurring once. Sequencing was carried out using memory CD8+ T cells from PBMCs. Specified subset: CD45RO+ cells pooled with CCR7-negative TemRA cells. These receptors all come from a man aged 18 to 30 in good health. Some clones in this sample may be carry-over from other donors' samples.

The J gene is TRBJ1-2, the V gene TRBV7-6; possibly TRBD1 for D (5 bases). This CDR3 has 14 residues. Germline V gene lookup returns CDR1 SGHVS and CDR2 FNYEAQ. V was shortened by 4 bases and J by 8 bases, with 17 bases between the two germline ends. CDR3 loop: CASSSVGGMEGYTF. Here the CDR3 DNA reads TGTGCCAGCAGCTCGGTGGGGGGGATGGAGGGCTACACCTTC.

This chain uses TRBV7-2 with TRBJ1-5; D ambiguous. This CDR3 is built from 12 residues. Germline V CDR1 and CDR2: SGHTA, FQGNSA. With 1 base removed from V and 6 bases from J, the gap between germline ends came to 4 bases. The CDR3, as DNA: TGTGCCAGCAGCTTAGGTTCTCAGCCCCAGCATTTT. Translating gives CASSLGSQPQHF. The full variable domain, rest sourced from reference TRBV7-2 and TRBJ1-5, is GAGVSQSPSNKVTEKGKDVELRCDPISGHTALYWYRQSLGQGLEFLIYFQGNSAPDKSGLPSDRFSAERTGGSVSTLTIQRTQQEDSAVYLCASSLGSQPQHFGDGTRLSIL.

In DNA, the CDR3 is TGCAGCGTTGAAGATCCGGGAATGCCAAGGAGCACAGATACGCAGTATTTT. Translating gives CSVEDPGMPRSTDTQYF. This chain joins TRBV29-1 and TRBJ2-3; a weak D match, TRBD2 (5 bases). Between the trimmed V and J ends, which lost 0 bases and 0 bases, there was a span of 16 bases. Germline V gene data show CDR1 as SQVTM and CDR2 as ANQGSEA. This CDR3 has 17 residues.

The chain has TRBV5-6 and TRBJ2-1; 7 nucleotides agree with TRBD2. V dropped 0 bases and J dropped 4; count of bases not matched to a gene: 13. This CDR3 region has 18 residues. Germline CDR1 is SGHDT and CDR2 is YYEEEE. The CDR3 coding sequence is TGTGCCAGCAGCTTGGCCGGGCTAGCGGACTTAATTTACAATGAGCAGTTCTTC. This translates into CASSLAGLADLIYNEQFF.

J is TRBJ2-7 and V is TRBV28; no clear D gene. Germline V lookup: CDR1 MDHEN, CDR2 SYDVKM. V shed 6 bases and J shed 2 bases, with 8 bases lying between them. The CDR3 is 12 residues long. Here the CDR3 reads CASSTATYEQYF. The DNA for the CDR3 is TGTGCCAGCAGCACGGCAACCTACGAGCAGTACTTC.

V and J are TRBV4-3 and TRBJ1-3; D is unresolved. From germline, CDR1 is LGHNA and CDR2 YSLEER. V lost 0 bases, J lost 0 bases, and 6 bases lay in between. The CDR3 covers 15 residues. The CDR3 DNA reads as TGCGCCAGCAGCCAAGACGAGGTCTCTGGAAACACCATATATTTT. It encodes CASSQDEVSGNTIYF.

This rearrangement joins TRBV10-3 to TRBJ1-1; D not certain. The V end lost 0 bases, the J end lost 1 base, and 6 bases lay between the germline ends. Germline CDR1 is ENHRY and CDR2 is SYGVKD. CDR3 length: 14 amino acids. The CDR3 nucleotides are TGTGCCATCAGTGAGTCGGGAGGGAACACTGAAGCTTTCTTT. This gives the protein CAISESGGNTEAFF.

The chain recombines TRBV7-3 with TRBJ2-2; D is possibly TRBD2 (6 bases). The V end lost 0 bases, the J end lost 1 base, and 12 bases lay between the germline ends. Germline V gene data show CDR1 as SGHTA and CDR2 as FQGTGA. The CDR3 is made up of 17 amino acids. The CDR3, as DNA: TGTGCCAGCAGCTTAACTTGGGGGGTAATGAACACCGGGGAGCTGTTTTTT. Its protein is CASSLTWGVMNTGELFF.

J is TRBJ2-1 and V is TRBV7-7; no firm D call. Looked up from germline, CDR1 is SSHAT and CDR2 is FNYEAQ (reference sequence). The CDR3 contains 15 residues. Deletions cut 2 bases from V and 0 bases from J, with 8 bases between. The CDR3 here is CASSLLRSSYNEQFF. The CDR3 nucleotides read TGTGCCAGCAGCTTACTTAGGAGCTCCTACAATGAGCAGTTCTTC.

The rearrangement joins TRBV28 to TRBJ1-2; the D is unclear. Germline CDR1 reads MDHEN; CDR2 reads SYDVKM. The CDR3 is 17 amino acids. The V and J ends lost 4 bases and 8 bases respectively, with 26 bases between them. CDR3 nucleotide sequence: TGTGCCAGCAGTTATTCGGTAAAGGGTCCTCCCCGGGAGGGCTACACCTTC. It specifies CASSYSVKGPPREGYTF.

CDR3 in amino acids: CASSLAAQGRLARDYEQYF. In nucleotides, the CDR3 is TGTGCCAGCAGCTTAGCGGCACAGGGTCGGCTAGCGAGAGACTACGAGCAGTACTTC. The V and J genes are TRBV7-2 and TRBJ2-7; D could derive from TRBD1 or TRBD2 (6 bases each). CDR1 SGHTA and CDR2 FQGNSA come from the germline V gene. Trimming shortened V by 0 bases and J by 3 bases, and 24 bases separated the two germline ends. This CDR3 comprises 19 residues.

This chain uses TRBV9 with TRBJ2-7; D tentatively fits TRBD1 or TRBD2 (5 bases each). CDR3 length: 14 amino acids. V was trimmed by 8 bases and J by 2 bases, leaving 17 bases between them. CDR1 is SGDLS, CDR2 YYNGEE, per germline. The DNA of the CDR3 is TGTGCCAGTAAGAGCCGGGACGCACCCTACGAGCAGTACTTC. Encoded protein: CASKSRDAPYEQYF.

This chain connects TRBV7-9 to TRBJ2-1, with 11 positions matching TRBD2. CDR1 is SEHNR, CDR2 FQNEAQ, per germline (reference sequence). The V and J ends lost 4 bases and 2 bases, in that order; junction bases with no gene match: 4. The CDR3 runs 16 residues. The chain's CDR3 is CASSSATSGTYNEQFF. CDR3 sequence (DNA): TGTGCCAGCAGCTCGGCGACTAGCGGGACCTACAATGAGCAGTTCTTC.

V usage is TRBV7-9 and J usage is TRBJ2-3; D is undetermined. The CDR3 covers 15 residues. Trimming left V 1 base short and J 6 bases short, with 14 bases between. Germline loops: CDR1 SEHNR, CDR2 FQNEAQ (reference sequence). CDR3 DNA sequence: TGTGCCAGCAGCTTAGTACCGAGCTCATCGGATACGCAGTATTTT. Protein sequence: CASSLVPSSSDTQYF.

The chain has TRBV11-2 and TRBJ2-1; 9 bases are shared with TRBD1. The CDR3 spans 16 residues. The junction had 7 bases not matched to a gene; V was cut back by 1 base and J by 6 bases. Germline V lookup: CDR1 SGHAT, CDR2 FQNNGV. This chain's CDR3 is CASSLVQGAFSNEQFF. The CDR3 DNA sequence: TGTGCCAGCAGCTTAGTACAGGGGGCGTTCAGCAATGAGCAGTTCTTC.

This chain links TRBV30 with TRBJ1-2; tentative D call: TRBD1 (6 bases). The CDR3 has 12 amino acids. The ends were cut back, 0 bases at V and 11 bases at J, with 13 bases in the middle. The V gene's germline CDR1 is GTSNPN and CDR2 SVGIG (reference sequence). This CDR3 reads CAWSVGGGWYTF. The CDR3, as DNA: TGTGCCTGGAGTGTAGGGGGGGGCTGGTACACCTTC.

The genes are TRBV7-6 and TRBJ2-7; weak D call: TRBD2 (5 bases). The CDR3 is 13 residues long. Trimming left V 0 bases short and J 7 bases short, with 10 bases between. Germline CDR1 and CDR2: SGHVS and FNYEAQ. CDR3 protein: CASSLAGAREQYF. Here the CDR3 DNA reads TGTGCCAGCAGCTTAGCGGGAGCCCGTGAGCAGTACTTC.

The chain combines TRBV19 with TRBJ2-1; D possibly corresponds to TRBD2 (6 bases). CDR3 length: 12 residues. The ends were cut back, 5 bases at V and 6 bases at J, with 8 bases in the middle. CDR1 and CDR2 (germline): LNHDA, SQIVND (reference sequence). In nucleotides, the CDR3 is TGTGCCAGTAGTTGGGGGGTCAATGAGCAGTTCTTC. Amino acids: CASSWGVNEQFF.